This T cell receptor beta chain emerged from a study of cytotoxic CD8 clonotypes in ibrutinib-treated CLL. V lost 6 bases and J 6 bases, leaving 15 bases between the germline ends. CDR3 size: 12 residues. CDR1 and CDR2 from the germline V gene are SQVTM and ANQGSEA. The table came from immunoSEQ multiplex PCR; TCRdb's copy has only in-frame clones and leaves some out. The sample has 50,000 to 60,000 clones, approximately 87% seen once. The V and J genes are TRBV29-1 and TRBJ2-7, with a tentative D call TRBD2 (5 bases). The TCR was taken from a human donor with chronic lymphocytic leukemia. Here the sequenced sample was PBMCs, taken after 24 months of ibrutinib treatment. This chain's CDR3 is CSVGPGSREQYF. The CDR3 nucleotides read TGCAGCGTGGGCCCGGGGTCGCGCGAGCAGTACTTC.